The 16 T cell receptor beta chains below all came from one sample that was sequenced in a study of blood T cell repertoires in COVID-19. Here immunoSEQ multiplex PCR was the method, and the copy in TCRdb shows in-frame clones only, minus some. This table holds around 180,000 clones, around 85% found once. Source material: peripheral blood. All receptors derive from a human donor with active or convalescent COVID-19. The donor label of this sample is uncertain.

The rearrangement joins TRBV9 to TRBJ2-3; D perhaps matches TRBD2 (5 bases). Germline loops: CDR1 SGDLS, CDR2 YYNGEE. Between the trimmed V and J ends, which lost 3 bases and 4 bases, there was a span of 27 bases. The CDR3 sequence is 19 residues long. CDR3 nucleotide sequence: TGTGCCAGCAGCGGAACCTTACGTAGGCCCAATGGAGGTCCAGATACGCAGTATTTT. Translating gives CASSGTLRRPNGGPDTQYF.

The chain employs TRBV7-2 and TRBJ2-7, with D perhaps matching TRBD1 (5 bases). Germline CDR1 and CDR2: SGHTA and FQGNSA. This CDR3 region has 12 residues. V gave up 1 base and J gave up 9 bases, with 10 bases separating them. The CDR3 region has the DNA TGTGCCAGCAGCTTAGACGTTGGGGCGCAGTACTTC. Its protein is CASSLDVGAQYF.

The chain carries TRBV7-3 and TRBJ2-2; D remains unclear. Germline values: CDR1 SGHTA, CDR2 FQGTGA. The CDR3 is 14 residues long. Trimming shortened V by 6 bases and J by 1 base, and 9 bases separated the two germline ends. CDR3 region: CASRRTENTGELFF. CDR3 nucleotides: TGTGCCAGCAGGCGAACAGAGAACACCGGGGAGCTGTTTTTT.

This chain connects TRBV7-2 to TRBJ2-7; no firm D call. The CDR3 consists of 14 residues. With 5 bases removed from V and 4 bases from J, the gap between germline ends came to 15 bases. Per the germline V gene, CDR1 is SGHTA and CDR2 is FQGNSA. In DNA form, the CDR3 reads TGTGCCAGCAGCCACTGGTCCCTCCCGTACGAGCAGTACTTC. It codes for CASSHWSLPYEQYF.

This clone appeared a single time. The CDR3 DNA follows: TGTGCCAGCAGCTTAGCGCGACTAGCGGGGCTAAACCCCGATACGCAGTATTTT. Protein sequence: CASSLARLAGLNPDTQYF. The genes are TRBV7-9 and TRBJ2-3; 11 bases match TRBD2. Germline-derived CDR1 and CDR2 are SEHNR and FQNEAQ (reference sequence). The CDR3 consists of 18 residues. V lost 0 bases and J lost 6; bases outside the gene matches: 11.

The chain joins TRBV28 to TRBJ2-7; D might be TRBD2 (7 bases). The germline V gene has CDR1 MDHEN and CDR2 SYDVKM. The V end lost 11 bases, the J end lost 6 bases, and 17 bases lay between the germline ends. The CDR3 length is 12 residues. CDR3 region: CASNWGGVEQYF. CDR3 sequence (DNA): TGTGCCTCCAACTGGGGGGGCGTCGAGCAGTACTTC.

The gene calls are TRBV9 and TRBJ2-2, with 10 bases identical to TRBD2. There are 16 residues in the CDR3. The germline gives CDR1 SGDLS, CDR2 YYNGEE. Trimming took 3 bases from V and 3 from J; bases not matched to a gene: 5. The CDR3 reads CASSEREGRYTGELFF. The CDR3 DNA reads TGTGCCAGCAGCGAGCGGGAGGGCCGTTACACCGGGGAGCTGTTTTTT.

The CDR3 DNA reads as TGCAGTGCTAGTGGCACTAGCGGGAGGACCCTAAATGAGCAGTTCTTC. It specifies CSASGTSGRTLNEQFF. This chain links TRBV20-1 with TRBJ2-1; 12 nucleotides agree with TRBD2. Germline trimming cut 3 bases from V and 7 bases from J; bases unmatched to any gene: 10. This CDR3 is 16 amino acids long. Germline V CDR1 and CDR2: DFQATT, SNEGSKA (reference sequence).

This clone was observed a single time. The chain links TRBV27 to TRBJ2-6; weak D call: TRBD1 (6 bases). The CDR3 loop spans 15 amino acids. Trimming cost V 2 bases and J 4 bases, with 9 bases left between them. The V gene's germline CDR1 is MNHEY and CDR2 SMNVEV (reference sequence). CDR3 coding DNA: TGTGCCAGCAGTTTAAAGGGGGACGGGGCCAACGTCCTGACTTTC. This codes for CASSLKGDGANVLTF.

This sequence joins TRBV6-5 and TRBJ2-1; possible D gene TRBD2, 7 bases. The CDR3 totals 15 residues. Germline CDR1 and CDR2: MNHEY and SVGAGI. The V and J ends lost 2 bases and 7 bases respectively, with 15 bases between them. This chain's CDR3 is CASSYGGAGGNEQFF. The CDR3 nucleotides read TGTGCCAGCAGTTACGGGGGGGCAGGCGGTAATGAGCAGTTCTTC.

V and J are TRBV19 and TRBJ2-5, with TRBD2 matching 15 bases. Germline CDR1 reads LNHDA; CDR2 reads SQIVND (reference sequence). With 11 bases clipped from V and 4 bases from J, the junction kept 8 bases outside the gene matches. The CDR3 covers 15 residues. As DNA, the CDR3 is TGTGCCTCCGAGGGGACTAGCGGGAGGAGAGAGACCCAGTACTTC. Protein product: CASEGTSGRRETQYF.

The chain links TRBV11-3 to TRBJ1-2; TRBD1 is a possible D gene (6 bases). The germline V and J ends were trimmed by 3 bases and 8 bases, with 13 bases remaining between them. The CDR3 spans 13 residues. Germline V CDR1 and CDR2: SGHNT, YENEEA. CDR3 residues: CASSFGRGVGYTF. Written as DNA, the CDR3 is TGTGCCAGCAGCTTCGGCAGGGGTGTCGGCTACACCTTC.

Only one count was recorded for this clone. CDR3 in amino acids: CASSNRAGDGYTF. The CDR3 DNA reads TGTGCCAGCAGCAACAGGGCAGGCGATGGCTACACCTTC. This chain links TRBV5-6 with TRBJ1-2, with a possible D match to TRBD1 (6 bases). The V end lost 4 bases, the J end lost 6 bases, and 13 bases lay between the germline ends. The germline CDR1 and CDR2 sequences are SGHDT and YYEEEE. This CDR3 region has 13 residues. The full variable domain, its missing parts supplied by reference TRBV5-6 and TRBJ1-2, is DAGVTQSPTHLIKTRGQQVTLRCSPKSGHDTVSWYQQALGQGPQFIFQYYEEEERQRGNFPDRFSGHQFPNYSSELNVNALLLGDSALYLCASSNRAGDGYTFGSGTRLTVV.

J is TRBJ1-2 and V is TRBV6-5, with 8 bases fitting TRBD1. V was pared by 4 bases and J by 8 bases, with 3 bases of the junction left unmatched. The CDR3 runs 12 residues. The germline V gene encodes CDR1 MNHEY and CDR2 SVGAGI. The CDR3, as DNA: TGTGCCAGCAGTTTACAGGGGGTCGGCTACACCTTC. Its protein product is CASSLQGVGYTF.

The chain recombines TRBV30 with TRBJ2-5; D not certain. The CDR3 has 14 amino acids. The germline gives CDR1 GTSNPN, CDR2 SVGIG (reference sequence). Trimming removed 1 base from V and 5 bases from J, with 14 bases in between. CDR3 residues: CAWSATVAGETQYF. Written as DNA, the CDR3 is TGTGCCTGGAGTGCAACGGTTGCCGGGGAGACCCAGTACTTC.

This clone was observed once. V usage is TRBV19 and J usage is TRBJ1-1; 7 bases are a match to TRBD1. This CDR3 comprises 16 residues. The germline V gene has CDR1 LNHDA and CDR2 SQIVND (reference sequence). V lost 5 bases, J lost 0 bases, and 9 bases stayed unmatched. In DNA form, the CDR3 reads TGTGCCAGTAGTCCTAGGACAGGATCTATGAACACTGAAGCTTTCTTT. Amino acid sequence: CASSPRTGSMNTEAFF. Complete variable domain (other parts from reference TRBV19 and TRBJ1-1): DGGITQSPKYLFRKEGQNVTLSCEQNLNHDAMYWYRQDPGQGLRLIYYSQIVNDFQKGDIAEGYSVSREKKESFPLTVTSAQKNPTAFYLCASSPRTGSMNTEAFFGQGTRLTVV.